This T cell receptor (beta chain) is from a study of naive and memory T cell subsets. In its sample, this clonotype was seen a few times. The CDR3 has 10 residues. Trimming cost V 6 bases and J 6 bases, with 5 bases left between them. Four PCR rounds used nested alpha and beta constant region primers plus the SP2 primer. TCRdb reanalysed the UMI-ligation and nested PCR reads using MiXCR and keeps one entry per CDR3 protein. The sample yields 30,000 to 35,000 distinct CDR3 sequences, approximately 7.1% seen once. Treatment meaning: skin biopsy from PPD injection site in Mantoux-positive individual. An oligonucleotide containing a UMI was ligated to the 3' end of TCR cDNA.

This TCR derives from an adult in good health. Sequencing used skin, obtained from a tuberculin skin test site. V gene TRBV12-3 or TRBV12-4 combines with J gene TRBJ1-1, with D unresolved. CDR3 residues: CASSLSEAFF. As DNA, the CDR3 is TGTGCCAGCAGCCTCTCTGAAGCTTTCTTT.